These T cell receptor beta chains were read from a single sample in a study of T cell repertoires in urothelial bladder cancer. Measured with immunoSEQ multiplex PCR; TCRdb has only the in-frame clones, and not every one. Counted here are approximately 11,000 clones, about two thirds occurring once; the ten biggest clones make up around 6.5%. The sequenced material came from tumor-infiltrating cells from bladder cancer. These TCRs come from a human donor with a benign inflammatory bladder lesion. The CDR3 runs from the conserved cysteine through the conserved F or W. Each record gives: clone size, D gene, V gene, J gene, CDR3 DNA, CDR3 protein. The D gene is left open where the match is weak. Only part of the rows carry a size: once, few, many, or a class if the clone is expanded.

few,TRBD1,TRBV9,TRBJ1-6,TGTGCCAGCAGTCCGGGACAGGGACATTCACCCCTCCACTTT,CASSPGQGHSPLHF
few,TRBD1,TRBV18,TRBJ2-2,TGTGCCAGCTCACCGGGACAGGCGCTCGGGGAGCTGTTTTTT,CASSPGQALGELFF
.,TRBD1,TRBV27,TRBJ1-4,TGTGCCAGCAGTTTCCTCGACAGGGGCGAAAAACTGTTTTTT,CASSFLDRGEKLFF
.,TRBD2,TRBV13,TRBJ2-1,TGTGCCAGCAGCTTAGGCGGGAGGGCCCTTCTTAATGAGCAGTTCTTC,CASSLGGRALLNEQFF
.,TRBD1,TRBV7-3,TRBJ2-3,TGTGCCAGCAGCTTAACGGGAACAGGGGTCCCCAGAGATACGCAGTATTTT,CASSLTGTGVPRDTQYF
few,TRBD1,TRBV7-9,TRBJ2-7,TGTGCCAGCAGCTTCTTTGACAGGGGCTCCTACGAGCAGTACTTC,CASSFFDRGSYEQYF
once,.,TRBV20-1,TRBJ1-2,TGCAGTGTAAGGGCCGCTAGGGGCTACACCTTC,CSVRAARGYTF
.,.,TRBV2,TRBJ1-4,TGTGCCTCCAAGCGGGATGATGAAAAACTGTTTTTT,CASKRDDEKLFF
.,TRBD1,TRBV19,TRBJ2-7,TGTGCCAGTAGTATTAATGGACAGGGGGGCTACGAGCAGTACTTC,CASSINGQGGYEQYF
.,.,TRBV6-5,TRBJ1-6,TGTGCCAGCAGCCGCGGGGGGGTGGATTCACCCCTCCACTTT,CASSRGGVDSPLHF
.,.,TRBV19,TRBJ2-6,TGTGCCAGTAGTATATGGGACGCCGGGGCCAACGTCCTGACTTTC,CASSIWDAGANVLTF
.,TRBD2,TRBV14,TRBJ2-7,TGTGCCAGCAGCCAAACACGGGGGGTCGCGCAGTACTTC,CASSQTRGVAQYF
.,TRBD2,TRBV15,TRBJ2-3,TGTGCCACCAGCCCCGGGGGGTACGGCACAGATACGCAGTATTTT,CATSPGGYGTDTQYF
.,.,TRBV7-9,TRBJ2-5,TGTGCCAGCAGCTTAGACGGAATCCAAGAGACCCAGTACTTC,CASSLDGIQETQYF
few,TRBD1,TRBV2,TRBJ1-1,TGTGCCAGCAGTCGTACAGGGGGGCCTGAAGCTTTCTTT,CASSRTGGPEAFF
medium-sized,TRBD1,TRBV29-1,TRBJ1-2,TGCAGCGGACAGGGAAAGGACTATGGCTACACCTTC,CSGQGKDYGYTF
.,TRBD2,TRBV12-5,TRBJ2-5,TGTGCTAGTGGTTTGGCTCTCCTAGCGGGGGTGTTGGAGACCCAGTACTTC,CASGLALLAGVLETQYF
.,TRBD2,TRBV5-6,TRBJ2-1,TGTGCCAGCAGCCCGGGACTAACAATTAATGAGCAGTTCTTC,CASSPGLTINEQFF
.,.,TRBV2,TRBJ1-1,TGTGCCAGCAGTGCTCAGAACACTGAAGCTTTCTTT,CASSAQNTEAFF
.,.,TRBV15,TRBJ1-2,TGTGCCACCAGCAGAGAGGGGCAGTTCTATGGCCACACCTTC,CATSREGQFYGHTF
.,.,TRBV7-9,TRBJ2-5,TGTGCCTACCCGGTTGGTCGTGGTTACCAAGAGACCCAGTACTTC,CAYPVGRGYQETQYF
.,.,TRBV10-3,TRBJ2-7,TGTGCCATCAGCGAAGACACGTTATACGAGCAGTACTTC,CAISEDTLYEQYF